A selection of T cell receptor beta chains follows, all from one sample in a study of T cells after yellow fever vaccination. Using its own MiXCR run on the 5' RACE reads, TCRdb lists one record per CDR3 protein. The table has a few hundred thousand distinct CDR3 sequences, 3% to 4.5% seen once. The source material was PBMCs, sampled 5 days after the yellow fever booster vaccination. All receptors derive from a man between 18 and 29 years old who received the YFV17D yellow fever vaccine. The CDR3 runs from the conserved cysteine through the conserved F or W. The D gene is left open where the match is weak. The size entry is marked missing in some rows and otherwise reads once, few, many or a size class.

D	V	J	size	CDR3	DNA
-	TRBV4-2	TRBJ2-3	-	CASSPPGVSTDTQYF	TGTGCCAGCAGCCCCCCAGGGGTATCCACAGATACGCAGTATTTT
-	TRBV15	TRBJ2-1	few	CATSRDRYEQFF	TGTGCCACCAGCAGAGATCGCTATGAGCAGTTCTTC
TRBD1	TRBV5-1	TRBJ1-6	few	CASSSTTGGNNSPLHF	TGCGCCAGCAGCTCGACTACAGGGGGCAATAATTCACCCCTCCACTTT
-	TRBV5-1	TRBJ1-1	many	CASSLSNTEAFF	TGCGCCAGCAGCTTAAGTAACACTGAAGCTTTCTTT
-	TRBV4-3	TRBJ2-5	few	CASSSRIGRPAETQYF	TGCGCCAGCAGCTCTCGGATAGGTCGCCCGGCAGAGACCCAGTACTTC
-	TRBV5-6	TRBJ1-5	-	CASSLWEQPQHF	TGTGCCAGCAGCTTGTGGGAGCAGCCCCAGCATTTT
TRBD1	TRBV15	TRBJ2-3	few	CATSREHGTGEDTQYF	TGTGCCACCAGCAGAGAACACGGGACAGGGGAGGATACGCAGTATTTT
-	TRBV5-1	TRBJ2-5	few	CASSEVPEPKETQYF	TGCGCCAGCAGCGAAGTGCCGGAGCCGAAAGAGACCCAGTACTTC
TRBD1	TRBV12-3/TRBV12-4	TRBJ2-3	many	CASSFLGGQEIDTQYF	TGTGCCAGCAGTTTTTTAGGGGGACAGGAAATAGATACGCAGTATTTT
-	TRBV7-2	TRBJ1-4	-	CASSPGDSNEKLFF	TGTGCCAGCAGCCCAGGGGACTCTAATGAAAAACTGTTTTTT
-	TRBV2	TRBJ2-2	few	CASRGTSTNTGELFF	TGTGCCAGCAGGGGTACTAGCACGAACACCGGGGAGCTGTTTTTT
-	TRBV2	TRBJ2-1	-	CASKTGYPYNEQFF	TGTGCCAGCAAAACAGGGTACCCCTACAATGAGCAGTTCTTC
TRBD1	TRBV29-1	TRBJ1-2	few	CSVVDRGHGYTF	TGCAGCGTTGTGGACAGGGGGCATGGCTACACCTTC
TRBD1	TRBV5-1	TRBJ2-1	-	CASSLPSGQGSRSSYNEQFF	TGCGCCAGCAGCTTACCTTCGGGACAGGGTTCTAGGAGCTCCTACAATGAGCAGTTCTTC
-	TRBV4-2	TRBJ1-6	many	CASSQTGSNSPLHF	TGTGCCAGCAGCCAAACAGGGTCCAATTCACCCCTCCACTTT
TRBD2	TRBV7-6	TRBJ2-3	few	CASSPQGLAGVATQYF	TGTGCCAGCAGCCCGCAGGGACTAGCGGGGGTGGCTACGCAGTATTTT
TRBD1	TRBV6-5	TRBJ1-2	few	CASSYSSGTANYGYTF	TGTGCCAGCAGTTACTCTTCCGGGACAGCTAACTATGGCTACACCTTC